Listed here is a single TCR beta chain. V was shortened by 8 bases and J by 2 bases, with 16 bases between the two germline ends. The CDR3 runs 14 residues. CDR1 MNHEY and CDR2 SMNVEV come from the germline V gene (reference sequence). This PCR relied on a set of 60 Vbeta primers and 13 Jbeta primers. The method was immunoSEQ multiplex PCR; TCRdb's version includes in-frame clones alone and lacks a portion of them. In the table there are roughly 220,000 clones, around four fifths of which are singletons. This sample is part of a study of cytomegalovirus exposure and HLA in healthy donors. Sequences were obtained from PBMCs. The rearrangement uses TRBV27 and TRBJ2-7; tentative D call: TRBD1 (6 bases). This clonotype was sampled from a woman aged 40 to 50 in good health and CMV-seronegative. Here the CDR3 DNA reads TGTGCCAGCGGAATCGACAGGATCCCCTACGAGCAGTACTTC. This encodes CASGIDRIPYEQYF.